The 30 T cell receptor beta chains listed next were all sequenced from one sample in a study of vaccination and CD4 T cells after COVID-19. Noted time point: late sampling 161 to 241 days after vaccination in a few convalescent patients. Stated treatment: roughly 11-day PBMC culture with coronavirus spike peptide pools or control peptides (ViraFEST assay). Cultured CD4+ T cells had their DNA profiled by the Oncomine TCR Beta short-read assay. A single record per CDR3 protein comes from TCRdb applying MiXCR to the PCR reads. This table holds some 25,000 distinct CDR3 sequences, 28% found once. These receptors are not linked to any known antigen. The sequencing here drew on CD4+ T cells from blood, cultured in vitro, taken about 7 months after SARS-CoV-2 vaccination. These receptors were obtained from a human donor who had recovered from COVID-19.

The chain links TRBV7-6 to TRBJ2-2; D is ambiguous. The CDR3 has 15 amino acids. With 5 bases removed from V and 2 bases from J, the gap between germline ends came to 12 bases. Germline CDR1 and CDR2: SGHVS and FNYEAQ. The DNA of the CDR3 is TGTGCCAGCAGCCCGAACCATGGCAACACCGGGGAGCTGTTTTTT. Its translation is CASSPNHGNTGELFF.

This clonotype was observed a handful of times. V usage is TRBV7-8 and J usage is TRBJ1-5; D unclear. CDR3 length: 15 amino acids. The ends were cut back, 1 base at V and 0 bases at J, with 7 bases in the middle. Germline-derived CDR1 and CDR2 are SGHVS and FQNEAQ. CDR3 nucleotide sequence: TGTGCCAGCAGCTTAGTAGGAAATAGCAATCAGCCCCAGCATTTT. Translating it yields CASSLVGNSNQPQHF.

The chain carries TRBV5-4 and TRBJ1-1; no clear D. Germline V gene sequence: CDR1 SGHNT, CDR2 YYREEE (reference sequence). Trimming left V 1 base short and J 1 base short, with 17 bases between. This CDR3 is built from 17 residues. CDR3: CASSLLQSSGGNTEAFF. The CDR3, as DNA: TGTGCCAGCAGCTTGTTACAAAGCTCAGGCGGGAACACTGAAGCTTTCTTT.

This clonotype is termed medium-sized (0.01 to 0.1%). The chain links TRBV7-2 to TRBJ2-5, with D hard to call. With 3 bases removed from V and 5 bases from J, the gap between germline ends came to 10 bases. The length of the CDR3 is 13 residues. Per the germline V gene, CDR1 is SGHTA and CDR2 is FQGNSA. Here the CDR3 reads CASSFGAVETQYF. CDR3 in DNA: TGTGCCAGCAGCTTTGGCGCGGTGGAGACCCAGTACTTC. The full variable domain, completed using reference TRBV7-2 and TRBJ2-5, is GAGVSQSPSNKVTEKGKDVELRCDPISGHTALYWYRQSLGQGLEFLIYFQGNSAPDKSGLPSDRFSAERTGGSVSTLTIQRTQQEDSAVYLCASSFGAVETQYFGPGTRLLVL.

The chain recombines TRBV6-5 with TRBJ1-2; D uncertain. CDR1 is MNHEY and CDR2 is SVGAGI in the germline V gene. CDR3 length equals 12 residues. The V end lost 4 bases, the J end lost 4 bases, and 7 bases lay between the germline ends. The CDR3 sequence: CASSSGFYGYTF. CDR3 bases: TGTGCCAGCAGTTCCGGGTTCTATGGCTACACCTTC.

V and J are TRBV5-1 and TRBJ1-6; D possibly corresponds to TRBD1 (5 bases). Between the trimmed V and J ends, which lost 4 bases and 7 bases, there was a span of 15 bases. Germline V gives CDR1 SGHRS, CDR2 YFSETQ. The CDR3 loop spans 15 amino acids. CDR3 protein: CASSPDGQGNSPLHF. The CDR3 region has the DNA TGCGCCAGCAGCCCTGATGGGCAGGGAAATTCACCCCTCCACTTT.

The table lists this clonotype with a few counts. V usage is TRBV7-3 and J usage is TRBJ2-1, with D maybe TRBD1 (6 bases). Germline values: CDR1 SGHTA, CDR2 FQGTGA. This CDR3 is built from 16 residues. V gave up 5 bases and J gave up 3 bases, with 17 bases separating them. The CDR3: CASSNPTGAYYNEQFF. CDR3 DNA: TGTGCCAGCAGCAACCCGACAGGAGCCTACTACAATGAGCAGTTCTTC.

The CDR3 is CASKQGNQPQHF. CDR3 in DNA: TGTGCCAGCAAACAGGGGAATCAGCCCCAGCATTTT. The V and J genes are TRBV28 and TRBJ1-5; 7 positions agree with TRBD1. Germline V lookup: CDR1 MDHEN, CDR2 SYDVKM. The CDR3 sequence is 12 residues long. V was pared by 7 bases and J by 4 bases, with 1 base of the junction left unmatched.

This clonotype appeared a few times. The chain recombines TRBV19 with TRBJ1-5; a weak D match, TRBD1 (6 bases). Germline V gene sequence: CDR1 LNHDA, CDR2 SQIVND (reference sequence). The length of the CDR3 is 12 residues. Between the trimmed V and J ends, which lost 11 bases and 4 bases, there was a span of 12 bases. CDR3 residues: CASNRVNQPQHF. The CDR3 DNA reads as TGTGCCTCCAACAGGGTTAATCAGCCCCAGCATTTT.

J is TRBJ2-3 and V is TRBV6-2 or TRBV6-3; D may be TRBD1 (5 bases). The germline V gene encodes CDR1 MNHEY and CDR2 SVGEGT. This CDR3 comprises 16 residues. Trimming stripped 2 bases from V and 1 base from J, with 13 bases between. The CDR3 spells CASSYGRRGGTDTQYF. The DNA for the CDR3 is TGTGCCAGCAGTTACGGTCGTAGGGGCGGCACAGATACGCAGTATTTT.

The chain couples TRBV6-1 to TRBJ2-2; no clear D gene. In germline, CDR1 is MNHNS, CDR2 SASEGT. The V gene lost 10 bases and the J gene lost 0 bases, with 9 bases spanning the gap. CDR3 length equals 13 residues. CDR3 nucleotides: TGTGCCATAGGACCAGCGAACACCGGGGAGCTGTTTTTT. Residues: CAIGPANTGELFF.

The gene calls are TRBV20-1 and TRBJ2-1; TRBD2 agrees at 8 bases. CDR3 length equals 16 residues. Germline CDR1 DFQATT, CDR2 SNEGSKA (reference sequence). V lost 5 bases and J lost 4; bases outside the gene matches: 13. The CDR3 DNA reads TGCAGTGCTCTAGTTCGAGCGGGAGCGGGGTACAATGAGCAGTTCTTC. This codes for CSALVRAGAGYNEQFF.

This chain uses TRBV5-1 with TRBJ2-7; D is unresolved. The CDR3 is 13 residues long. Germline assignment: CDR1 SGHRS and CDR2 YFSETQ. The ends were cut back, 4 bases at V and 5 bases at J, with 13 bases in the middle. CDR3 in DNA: TGCGCCAGCAGCGCCGAGGCAGACAACGAGCAGTACTTC. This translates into CASSAEADNEQYF.

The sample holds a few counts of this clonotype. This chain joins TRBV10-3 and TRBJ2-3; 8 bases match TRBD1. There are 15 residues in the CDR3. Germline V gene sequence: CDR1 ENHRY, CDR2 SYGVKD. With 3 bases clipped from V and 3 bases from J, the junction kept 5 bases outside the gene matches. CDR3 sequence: CAISDWTGSTDTQYF. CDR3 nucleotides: TGTGCCATCAGTGACTGGACAGGGTCAACAGATACGCAGTATTTT.

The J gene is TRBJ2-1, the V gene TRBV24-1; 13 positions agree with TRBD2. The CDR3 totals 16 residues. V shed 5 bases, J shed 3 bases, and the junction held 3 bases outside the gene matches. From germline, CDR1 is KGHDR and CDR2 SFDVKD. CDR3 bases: TGTGCCACCAGTGGGACTAGCGGGAGTATCTACAATGAGCAGTTCTTC. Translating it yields CATSGTSGSIYNEQFF.

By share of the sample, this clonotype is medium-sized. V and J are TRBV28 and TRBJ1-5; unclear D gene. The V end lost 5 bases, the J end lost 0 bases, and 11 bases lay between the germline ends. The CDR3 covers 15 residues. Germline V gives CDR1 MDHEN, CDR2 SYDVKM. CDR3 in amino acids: CASSPGGNSNQPQHF. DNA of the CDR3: TGTGCCAGCAGTCCCGGAGGGAATAGCAATCAGCCCCAGCATTTT. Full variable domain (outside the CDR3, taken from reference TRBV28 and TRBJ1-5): DVKVTQSSRYLVKRTGEKVFLECVQDMDHENMFWYRQDPGLGLRLIYFSYDVKMKEKGDIPEGYSVSREKKERFSLILESASTNQTSMYLCASSPGGNSNQPQHFGDGTRLSIL.

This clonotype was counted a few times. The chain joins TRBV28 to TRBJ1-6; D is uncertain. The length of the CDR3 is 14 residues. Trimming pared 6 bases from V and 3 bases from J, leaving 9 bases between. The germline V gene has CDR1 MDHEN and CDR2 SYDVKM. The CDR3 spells CASSEQGYNSPLHF. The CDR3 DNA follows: TGTGCCAGCAGCGAACAAGGCTATAATTCACCCCTCCACTTT.

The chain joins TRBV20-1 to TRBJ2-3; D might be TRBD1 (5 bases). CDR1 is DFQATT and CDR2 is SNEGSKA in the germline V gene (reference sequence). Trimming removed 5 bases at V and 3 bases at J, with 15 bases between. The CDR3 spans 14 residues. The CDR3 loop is CSAQQAPTTDTQYF. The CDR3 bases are TGCAGTGCTCAACAGGCGCCTACTACAGATACGCAGTATTTT.

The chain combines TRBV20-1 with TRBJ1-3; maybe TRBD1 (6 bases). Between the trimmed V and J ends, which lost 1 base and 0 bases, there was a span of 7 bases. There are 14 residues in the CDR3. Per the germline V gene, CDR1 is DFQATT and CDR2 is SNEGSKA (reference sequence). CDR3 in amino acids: CSARGTASGNTIYF. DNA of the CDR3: TGCAGTGCTAGAGGGACAGCCTCTGGAAACACCATATATTTT.

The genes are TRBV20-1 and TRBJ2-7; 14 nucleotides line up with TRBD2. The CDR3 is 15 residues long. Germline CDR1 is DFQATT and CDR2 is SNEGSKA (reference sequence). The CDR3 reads CSADGTSGSRYEQYF. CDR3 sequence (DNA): TGCAGCGCCGACGGGACTAGCGGGAGTCGATACGAGCAGTACTTC.

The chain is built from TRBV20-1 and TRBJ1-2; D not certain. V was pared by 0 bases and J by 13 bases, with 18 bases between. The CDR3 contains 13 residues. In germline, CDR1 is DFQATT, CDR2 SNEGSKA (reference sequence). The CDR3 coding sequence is TGCAGTGCTAGAGATCCTGAGCCAGGTCTCTTCACCTTC. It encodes CSARDPEPGLFTF.

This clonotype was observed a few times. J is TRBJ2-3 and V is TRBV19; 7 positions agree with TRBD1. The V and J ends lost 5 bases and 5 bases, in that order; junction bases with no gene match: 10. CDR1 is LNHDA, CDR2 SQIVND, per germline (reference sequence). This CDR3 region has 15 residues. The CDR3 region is CASSGRTGEGDTQYF. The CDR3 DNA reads TGTGCCAGTAGTGGACGGACAGGTGAGGGAGATACGCAGTATTTT.

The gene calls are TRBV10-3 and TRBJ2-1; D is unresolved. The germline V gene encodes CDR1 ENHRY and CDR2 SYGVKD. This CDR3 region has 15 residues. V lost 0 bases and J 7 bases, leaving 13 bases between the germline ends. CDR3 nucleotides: TGTGCCATCAGTGAGTCCGTGACCCGAGTAAATGAGCAGTTCTTC. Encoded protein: CAISESVTRVNEQFF.

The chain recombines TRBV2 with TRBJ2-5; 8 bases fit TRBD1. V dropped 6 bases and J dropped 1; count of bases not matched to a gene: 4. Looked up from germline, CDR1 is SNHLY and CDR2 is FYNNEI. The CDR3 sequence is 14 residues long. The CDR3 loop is CASSDTGGQETQYF. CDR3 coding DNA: TGTGCCAGCAGCGACACAGGGGGCCAAGAGACCCAGTACTTC.

CDR3 loop: CASSYSGLAGVYNEQFF. CDR3 nucleotides: TGTGCCAGCAGTTACTCGGGACTAGCGGGAGTATACAATGAGCAGTTCTTC. J is TRBJ2-1 and V is TRBV6-2 or TRBV6-3; 14 bases map to TRBD2. Looked up from germline, CDR1 is MNHEY and CDR2 is SVGEGT. Trimming cost V 0 bases and J 4 bases; bases outside gene matches: 2. The CDR3 runs 17 residues.

Here the CDR3 DNA reads TGTGCCAGCAGGAGTCTTACACAGGGGGAGCAGTACTTC. This gives the protein CASRSLTQGEQYF. The chain has TRBV6-1 and TRBJ2-4, with 8 positions matching TRBD1. From germline, CDR1 is MNHNS and CDR2 SASEGT. With 6 bases clipped from V and 13 bases from J, the junction kept 11 bases outside the gene matches. The CDR3 runs to 13 residues.

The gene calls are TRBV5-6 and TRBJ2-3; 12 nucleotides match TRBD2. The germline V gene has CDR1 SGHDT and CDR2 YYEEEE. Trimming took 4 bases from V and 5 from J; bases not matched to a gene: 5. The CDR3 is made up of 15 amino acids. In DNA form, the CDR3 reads TGTGCCAGCAGCAGACTAGCGGGAGCAAAAGATACGCAGTATTTT. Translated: CASSRLAGAKDTQYF.

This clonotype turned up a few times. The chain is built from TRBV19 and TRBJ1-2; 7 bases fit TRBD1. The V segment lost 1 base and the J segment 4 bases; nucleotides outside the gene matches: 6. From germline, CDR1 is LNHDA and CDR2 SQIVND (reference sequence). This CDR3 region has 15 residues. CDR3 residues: CASSIVGRGSYGYTF. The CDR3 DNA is TGTGCCAGTAGTATAGTCGGCAGGGGGTCCTATGGCTACACCTTC.

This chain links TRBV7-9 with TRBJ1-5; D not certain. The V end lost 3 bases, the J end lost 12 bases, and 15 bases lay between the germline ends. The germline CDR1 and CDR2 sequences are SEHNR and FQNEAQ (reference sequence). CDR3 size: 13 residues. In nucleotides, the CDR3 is TGTGCCAGCAGCTTCGCGACGGCTGGAAGCCAGCATTTT. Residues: CASSFATAGSQHF.

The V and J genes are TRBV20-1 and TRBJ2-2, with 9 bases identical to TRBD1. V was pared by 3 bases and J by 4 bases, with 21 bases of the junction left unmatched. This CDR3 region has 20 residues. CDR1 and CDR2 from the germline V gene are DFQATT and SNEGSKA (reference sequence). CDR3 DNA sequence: TGCAGTGCTAGGTCCCCCGGGGTTTGGACAGGGGTGCAGAGCACCGGGGAGCTGTTTTTT. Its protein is CSARSPGVWTGVQSTGELFF.